The following is a TCR beta chain sequence with its context. Its specificity is unknown. This specimen belongs to a study of cytomegalovirus exposure and HLA in healthy donors. Findings and caveats of the study: Later analysis associated a missense DCLRE1C variant with TCR beta V- and J-gene trimming. The authors listed approximately 150 TCR beta chains as cytomegalovirus-associated.

PCR used 60 Vbeta primers and 13 Jbeta primers. The method was immunoSEQ multiplex PCR; TCRdb's version includes in-frame clones alone and lacks a portion of them. The table lists under 200,000 clones, about 79% of them singletons. Nominal health characterized the donors when sampled, though unrecorded immune exposures were likely. Source material: PBMCs. The receptor's source is a woman aged 50 to 60 in good health and CMV-seronegative.

The CDR3 spells CASSVAPGLGKSSYNEQFF. In DNA form, the CDR3 reads TGTGCCAGCAGCGTAGCGCCGGGACTAGGTAAAAGCTCCTACAATGAGCAGTTCTTC. This chain links TRBV9 with TRBJ2-1, with TRBD2 matching over 8 bases. The V and J ends lost 0 bases and 0 bases, in that order; junction bases with no gene match: 11. The CDR3 has 19 residues. CDR1 and CDR2 from the germline V gene are SGDLS and YYNGEE.